This paragraph covers one T cell receptor beta chain sequence. Its antigen is unknown. CD45RO-CCR7+CD27+CD95- expression identified naive CD8+ T cells. The entry originates in a study of CXCR3-negative and CXCR3-positive naive CD8 T cells. Study-wide results and limits: Fresh PBMCs were used in most assays, and CXCR3 expression partially decreased after cryopreservation. Naive cells with CXCR3 showed TRB CDR3s that were more hydrophobic than those in CXCR3-negative naive cells.

UMI-labeled TRB cDNA libraries were prepared by 5' RACE. From its re-call of the 5' RACE reads, TCRdb lists each CDR3 protein once, without DNA. This repertoire includes around 88,000 distinct CDR3 sequences. The germline V gene has CDR1 SQVTM and CDR2 ANQGSEA. CDR3 length equals 15 residues. The origin of this receptor is a human donor in good health. Some clones in this sample may be carry-over from other donors' samples. The sequenced sample consisted of naive CXCR3+ CD8+ T cells from blood. Subset in this sample: CD45RO-CCR7+CD27+CD95- naive CD8+ T cells expressing CXCR3 (TNR3+). The chain uses TRBV29-1 and TRBJ2-7; the D call from TCRdb, TRBD2, cannot be confirmed without DNA. CDR3 in amino acids: CSVELAGAPTYEQYF.